This record covers a single T cell receptor (beta chain). Its antigen is still unknown. The data belong to a study of shared clonotypes between healthy human individuals. Study as a whole: Three CD4 naive, three CD4 memory, two CD8 naive and one CD8 memory plate were used per donor. The study's findings and limits: Naive subsets generally had larger estimated richness than memory subsets.

Germline CDR1 and CDR2: SGHVS and FQNEAQ. Trimming pared 1 base from V and 8 bases from J, leaving 17 bases between. CDR3 length: 16 amino acids. Assay execution proceeded at the deep level. TCRdb's table, derived via immunoSEQ multiplex PCR, lists solely in-frame clones and lacks some. Among around 720,000 clones, more than 70% were seen once, and the ten largest hold 1.5% to 2%. This clonotype was obtained from a woman in her twenties or thirties in good health. Material for sequencing was memory CD4+ T cells sorted from blood. Subset defined: CD45RA-negative fraction. The chain links TRBV7-8 to TRBJ2-2; a possible D gene is TRBD2 (6 bases). The CDR3 protein is CASSLGTTHGWGELFF. Written as DNA, the CDR3 is TGTGCCAGCAGCTTAGGGACTACACACGGGTGGGGGGAGCTGTTTTTT.